The clone carrying this TCR beta chain was seen only a few times. The antigen remains undetermined. These data are taken from a study of cytomegalovirus exposure and HLA in healthy donors. The length of the CDR3 is 11 residues. Trimming left V 4 bases short and J 9 bases short, with 9 bases between. The V gene's germline CDR1 is SGHTA and CDR2 FQGTGA. Points from the study as a whole: In a later analysis, TCR beta V- and J-gene trimming was associated with a missense DCLRE1C variant. Most of the TCR beta V segments (in an earlier analysis) were productive either about 87% or about 30% of the time.

Primers for the PCR totalled 60 Vbeta and 13 Jbeta. Only in-frame clones appear in the TCRdb table, and some are missing; sequencing was by immunoSEQ multiplex PCR. The table has about 160,000 clones, over 75% seen once. This chain links TRBV7-3 with TRBJ2-5, with unresolved D. This receptor was identified in a middle-aged man in good health and CMV-seropositive. What was sequenced was PBMCs. CDR3 DNA sequence: TGTGCCAGCAGCTCCCCCGGAGCCCAGTACTTC. Residues: CASSSPGAQYF.